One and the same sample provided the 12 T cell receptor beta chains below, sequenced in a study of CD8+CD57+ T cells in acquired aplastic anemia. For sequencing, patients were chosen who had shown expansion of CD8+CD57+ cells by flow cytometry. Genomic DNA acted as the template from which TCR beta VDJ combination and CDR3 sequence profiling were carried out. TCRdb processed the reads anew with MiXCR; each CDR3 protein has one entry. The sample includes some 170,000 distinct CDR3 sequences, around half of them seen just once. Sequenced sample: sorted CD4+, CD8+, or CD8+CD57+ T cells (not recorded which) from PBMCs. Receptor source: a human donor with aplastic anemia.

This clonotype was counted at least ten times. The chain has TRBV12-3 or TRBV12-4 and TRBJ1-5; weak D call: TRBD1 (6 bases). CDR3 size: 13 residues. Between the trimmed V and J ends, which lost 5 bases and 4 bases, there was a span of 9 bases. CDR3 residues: CASSGQTNQPQHF. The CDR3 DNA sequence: TGTGCCAGCAGTGGACAGACTAATCAGCCCCAGCATTTT.

The CDR3, as DNA: TGTGCCAGCAGCCAAGGGGGGCGGGGGGCTGGACTGTTTTTT. It is translated as CASSQGGRGAGLFF. V usage is TRBV14 and J usage is TRBJ1-4; the D gene is possibly TRBD1 (6 bases). The CDR3 extends over 14 amino acids. V gave up 1 base and J gave up 13 bases, with 16 bases separating them. Germline CDR1 and CDR2: SGHDN and FVKESK.

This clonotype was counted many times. The CDR3 region is CASSLASGQVRGTQYF. The CDR3 DNA is TGTGCCAGCAGTTTAGCCTCGGGACAGGTCCGTGGGACCCAGTACTTC. The chain links TRBV12-3 or TRBV12-4 to TRBJ2-5; 8 bases map to TRBD1. The CDR3 length is 16 residues. V lost 0 bases, J lost 7 bases, and 10 bases stayed unmatched.

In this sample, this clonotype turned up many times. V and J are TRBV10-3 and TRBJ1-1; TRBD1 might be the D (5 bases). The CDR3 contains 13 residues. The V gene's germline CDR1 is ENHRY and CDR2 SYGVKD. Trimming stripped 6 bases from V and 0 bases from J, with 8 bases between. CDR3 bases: TGTGCCATCAGGGACAACATGAACACTGAAGCTTTCTTT. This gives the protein CAIRDNMNTEAFF.

CDR3 protein: CASSLVGPIQETQYF. CDR3 in DNA: TGTGCCAGCAGTCTTGTCGGACCGATCCAAGAGACCCAGTACTTC. The chain carries TRBV2 and TRBJ2-5; the D is unclear. V was pared by 5 bases and J by 1 base, with 14 bases between. The CDR3 spans 15 residues. Germline V lookup: CDR1 SNHLY, CDR2 FYNNEI.

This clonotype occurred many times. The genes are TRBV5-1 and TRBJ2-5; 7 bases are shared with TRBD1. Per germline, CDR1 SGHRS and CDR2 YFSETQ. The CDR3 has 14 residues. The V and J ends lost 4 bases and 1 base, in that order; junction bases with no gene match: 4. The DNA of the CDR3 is TGCGCCAGCAGCACCGGGACAGTCCAAGAGACCCAGTACTTC. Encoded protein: CASSTGTVQETQYF.

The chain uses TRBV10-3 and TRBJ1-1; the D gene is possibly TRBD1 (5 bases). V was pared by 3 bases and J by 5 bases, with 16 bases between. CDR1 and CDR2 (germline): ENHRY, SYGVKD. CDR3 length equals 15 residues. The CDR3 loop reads CAISDSGGDGTEAFF. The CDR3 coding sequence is TGTGCCATCAGTGACTCCGGTGGGGACGGGACTGAAGCTTTCTTT.

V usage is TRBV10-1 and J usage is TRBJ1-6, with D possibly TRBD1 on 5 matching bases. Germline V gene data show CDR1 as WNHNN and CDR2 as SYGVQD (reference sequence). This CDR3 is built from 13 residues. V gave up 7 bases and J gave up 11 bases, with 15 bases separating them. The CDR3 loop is CASKGRQSAPLHF. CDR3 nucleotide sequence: TGCGCCAGCAAGGGGCGACAATCGGCACCCCTCCACTTT.

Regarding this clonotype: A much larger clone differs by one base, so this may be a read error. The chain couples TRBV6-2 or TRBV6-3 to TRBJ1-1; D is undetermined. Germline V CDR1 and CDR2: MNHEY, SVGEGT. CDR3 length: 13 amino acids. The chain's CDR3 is CATKDGVNTEALF. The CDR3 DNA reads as TGTGCCACCAAAGACGGGGTGAACACTGAAGCTTTATTT.

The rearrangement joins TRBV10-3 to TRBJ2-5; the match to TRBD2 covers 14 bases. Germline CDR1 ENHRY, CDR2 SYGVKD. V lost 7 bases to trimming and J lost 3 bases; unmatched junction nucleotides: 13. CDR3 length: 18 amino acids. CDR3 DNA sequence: TGTGCCATCAAATCCGGGACTAGCGGGAGTATTCGGGAAGAGACCCAGTACTTC. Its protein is CAIKSGTSGSIREETQYF.

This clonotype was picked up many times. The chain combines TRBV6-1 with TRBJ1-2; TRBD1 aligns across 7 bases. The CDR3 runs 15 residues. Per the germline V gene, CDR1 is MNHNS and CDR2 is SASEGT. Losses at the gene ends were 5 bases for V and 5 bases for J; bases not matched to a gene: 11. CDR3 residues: CASSTQQGQGYGYTF. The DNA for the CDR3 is TGTGCCAGCAGTACCCAACAGGGGCAGGGGTATGGCTACACCTTC.

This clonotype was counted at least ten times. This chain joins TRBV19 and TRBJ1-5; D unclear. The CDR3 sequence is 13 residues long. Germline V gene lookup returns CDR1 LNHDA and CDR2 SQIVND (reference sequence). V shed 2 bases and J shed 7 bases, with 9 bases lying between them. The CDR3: CASSISASQPQHF. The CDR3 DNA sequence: TGTGCCAGTAGTATATCTGCCAGCCAGCCCCAGCATTTT. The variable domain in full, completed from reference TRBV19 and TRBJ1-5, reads DGGITQSPKYLFRKEGQNVTLSCEQNLNHDAMYWYRQDPGQGLRLIYYSQIVNDFQKGDIAEGYSVSREKKESFPLTVTSAQKNPTAFYLCASSISASQPQHFGDGTRLSIL.